A single sample is the source of the 10 T cell receptor beta chains below, sequenced in a study of T cells in Graves' hyperthyroidism and ophthalmopathy. TCR beta CDR3 sequences were amplified from RNA transcripts. TCR CDR3 underwent first-round RT-PCR with the HTBI primer set. TCRdb re-derived calls from the multiplex PCR reads in MiXCR, one entry per CDR3 protein. The sample lists about 420,000 distinct CDR3 sequences; around 15% were seen once. The sample was blood. These receptors all stem from a young woman with Graves' hyperthyroidism.

In this sample, this clonotype turned up many times. The rearrangement joins TRBV5-1 to TRBJ2-7; 7 bases are a match to TRBD2. Germline trimming cut 4 bases from V and 6 bases from J; bases unmatched to any gene: 7. The CDR3 totals 13 residues. Germline-derived CDR1 and CDR2 are SGHRS and YFSETQ. CDR3 sequence reads: CASSRGGSVEQYF. CDR3 DNA: TGCGCCAGCAGCAGGGGAGGGTCAGTCGAGCAGTACTTC.

This sequence joins TRBV29-1 and TRBJ2-7, with 7 bases lining up with TRBD1. Looked up from germline, CDR1 is SQVTM and CDR2 is ANQGSEA. The CDR3 length is 13 residues. The V and J ends lost 6 bases and 2 bases, in that order; junction bases with no gene match: 7. This CDR3 is CSVLDRLTYEQYF. CDR3 in DNA: TGCAGCGTCTTGGACAGGTTGACCTACGAGCAGTACTTC.

The genes are TRBV12-3 or TRBV12-4 and TRBJ2-5, with TRBD2 matching over 7 bases. The CDR3 has 12 amino acids. J lost 7 bases, V lost 5 bases, and 4 bases had no gene match. The chain's CDR3 is CASSTSAGTQYF. DNA for the CDR3: TGTGCCAGCAGTACTAGCGCGGGGACCCAGTACTTC.

This clonotype was observed many times. The rearrangement uses TRBV7-9 and TRBJ1-6, with 8 bases fitting TRBD1. Germline-derived CDR1 and CDR2 are SEHNR and FQNEAQ (reference sequence). The CDR3 has 14 residues. The J segment lost 11 bases and the V segment lost 0 bases, leaving 3 bases of the junction unmatched. The CDR3 loop is CASSLADRGTPLHF. DNA of the CDR3: TGTGCCAGCAGCTTAGCCGACAGGGGCACACCCCTCCACTTT.

This clonotype was found many times. The rearrangement uses TRBV6-1 and TRBJ1-6, with D uncertain. Germline CDR1 reads MNHNS; CDR2 reads SASEGT. V lost 1 base and J lost 7, with 11 bases in between. The CDR3 extends over 15 amino acids. For the CDR3, the DNA is TGTGCCAGCAGTGAAGGCATGGAGGGAAATTCACCCCTCCACTTT. Translation gives CASSEGMEGNSPLHF.

This clonotype was found a few times. This rearrangement joins TRBV19 to TRBJ1-2, with TRBD1 as a possible D gene (5 bases). V lost 10 bases to trimming and J lost 0 bases, with 12 bases between them. Per germline, CDR1 LNHDA and CDR2 SQIVND (reference sequence). The CDR3 extends over 13 amino acids. CDR3 region: CAIADRSNYGYTF. CDR3 DNA sequence: TGTGCCATTGCTGACAGATCTAACTATGGCTACACCTTC.

This clonotype was seen ten or more times. The chain recombines TRBV28 with TRBJ2-7; TRBD1 matches 9 bases. The CDR3 is 13 residues long. Per the germline V gene, CDR1 is MDHEN and CDR2 is SYDVKM. J was trimmed by 3 bases and V by 7 bases; bases with no gene match: 4. CDR3 DNA: TGTGCCAGCACCGGGACAGGGCTCTACGAGCAGTACTTC. Its translation is CASTGTGLYEQYF.

This clonotype was detected many times. In DNA, the CDR3 is TGTGCCAGCAGCTTATATGTTGGAGGACCGAACACTGAAGCTTTCTTT. Encoded protein: CASSLYVGGPNTEAFF. J is TRBJ1-1 and V is TRBV7-3; D gene unclear. This CDR3 spans 16 amino acids. V was clipped by 2 bases and J by 1 base, with 14 bases between them. From germline, CDR1 is SGHTA and CDR2 FQGTGA.

This clonotype was counted at least ten times. The chain combines TRBV5-5 with TRBJ1-3; perhaps TRBD1 as D (5 bases). Trimming removed 2 bases at V and 4 bases at J, with 16 bases between. The CDR3 is made up of 16 amino acids. Germline V gene data show CDR1 as SGHKS and CDR2 as YYEKEE (reference sequence). CDR3 region: CASSFGPPGQGNTIYF. The CDR3 DNA follows: TGTGCCAGCAGCTTCGGCCCGCCCGGACAAGGAAACACCATATATTTT.

This clonotype was picked up a small number of times. One base away lies a much larger clone, so this may be a sequencing read error. The chain is built from TRBV20-1 and TRBJ2-1, with TRBD1 matching over 9 bases. The CDR3 sequence is 14 residues long. Unmatched junction bases numbered 7, after V lost 3 bases and J lost 7 bases. Germline CDR1 DFQATT, CDR2 SNEGSKA (reference sequence). The CDR3 DNA is TGCAGTGCTAGTGACAGACAGGGGGGGAATGAGCAGTTCTTC. Translated: CSASDRQGGNEQFF.